This TCR beta chain stems from a study of cytomegalovirus exposure and HLA in healthy donors. PCR amplification relied on 60 Vbeta primers (plus 13 Jbeta primers). Sequencing used immunoSEQ multiplex PCR; TCRdb keeps in-frame clones, though not all of them. The table records more than 65,000 clones, about 74% of them present only once. The germline V gene encodes CDR1 MRHNA and CDR2 SNTAGT. V was clipped by 3 bases and J by 5 bases; unmatched bases: 1. The CDR3 is 15 residues long. Donors in the study were healthy people who gave bone marrow. This chain connects TRBV6-4 to TRBJ2-1, with TRBD2 matching over 13 bases. This receptor was identified in a man aged 35 to 55 in good health and CMV-seronegative. The source material was PBMCs. The chain's CDR3 is CASSELAGGNNEQFF. CDR3 nucleotides: TGTGCCAGCAGTGAACTAGCGGGGGGGAACAATGAGCAGTTCTTC.